This T cell receptor beta chain was observed in a study of cytomegalovirus exposure and HLA in healthy donors. As concerns this clone: Its target is unknown.

Study findings and constraints: Later analysis associated a missense DCLRE1C variant with TCR beta V- and J-gene trimming.

13 Jbeta primers and 60 Vbeta primers were used for the PCR. In the authors' methods: An analysis that came later counted some 85 million unique TCR beta chains, roughly 11 million shared. Here immunoSEQ multiplex PCR was the method, and the copy in TCRdb shows in-frame clones only, minus some. V and J calls and clone size are as listed in that table; D and trimming were resolved from the DNA. The sample records 130,000 to 150,000 clones, 80% being singletons. This clonotype originated in a male donor in good health and CMV-seronegative. Input material: PBMCs.

This chain's CDR3 is CASSFGTPPGNTIYF. In nucleotides, the CDR3 is TGTGCCAGCAGTTTCGGGACTCCCCCTGGAAACACCATATATTTT. The chain couples TRBV28 to TRBJ1-3, with D perhaps matching TRBD1 (5 bases). V gave up 3 bases and J gave up 2 bases, with 11 bases separating them. CDR3 length equals 15 residues. Germline V gene data show CDR1 as MDHEN and CDR2 as SYDVKM.